This section outlines one T cell receptor (beta chain) sequence together with its context. What it binds is unknown. This sample is drawn from a study of regulatory T cells in long-lasting Graves disease. Overall study results and limits: The study found TRBV28, TRBJ1-2 and TRBJ2-5 favored in persistent disease.

Arm-PCR of CDR3 regions and iRepertoire HTBI primers were used to build TCR beta libraries. TCRdb itself ran the multiplex PCR reads through MiXCR, one entry per CDR3 protein. The sample lists hundreds of thousands of distinct CDR3 sequences, approximately 15% occurring once. Time point specified: newly diagnosed GD, antithyroid drugs for less than 3 months. Preparation of the TCR library used RNA extracted from PBMCs. Trimming at V came to 4 bases and at J to 6 bases, leaving 17 bases not matched to a gene. The CDR3 is 17 amino acids. Looked up from germline, CDR1 is DFQATT and CDR2 is SNEGSKA (reference sequence). This sample also appeared in a second study, on T cells in Graves' hyperthyroidism and ophthalmopathy.

This specimen was peripheral blood mononuclear cells (PBMCs), taken at new diagnosis, from a patient treated with antithyroid drugs. The chain recombines TRBV20-1 with TRBJ2-3; the match to TRBD2 covers 9 bases. The TCR originated in a woman in her twenties or thirties with Graves disease. The CDR3 sequence is CSAKHPPAGGPRDTQYF. The CDR3 nucleotides read TGCAGTGCTAAGCACCCCCCGGCGGGAGGGCCGAGGGATACGCAGTATTTT.